The clone carrying this T cell receptor beta chain has a handful of counts. The antigen remains unidentified. Trimming shortened V by 4 bases and J by 2 bases, and 9 bases separated the two germline ends. This CDR3 is built from 15 residues. Germline values: CDR1 MNHNS, CDR2 SASEGT. The data were obtained in a study of shared clonotypes between healthy human individuals. On the study more broadly: The cohort had two women and three men, ages 18 to 49. Whole-study findings and limits: Sampling used blood alone; tissue repertoires probably differ.

Execution of the assay was at deep level. The authors' processing: As immunoSEQ supplied junction-only sequences (without quality scores), filtering differed. Clones were sequenced by immunoSEQ multiplex PCR, and TCRdb holds only the in-frame ones, with some missing. Clonal size and the V and J genes are those of that table, whereas D and trimming came from the DNA. The data contain 450,000 to 500,000 clones, 60% to 80% of them singletons. The chain carries TRBV6-1 and TRBJ2-6; the D call may be TRBD1 or TRBD2 (5 bases each). Sequencing was carried out using PBMCs. This receptor was obtained from a woman in her thirties or forties in good health. Some clones in this sample may be carry-over from other donors' samples. The CDR3 loop reads CASSAGATGANVLTF. CDR3 sequence (DNA): TGTGCCAGCAGTGCCGGGGCGACTGGGGCCAACGTCCTGACTTTC.